This TCR beta chain is drawn from a study of blood T cell repertoires in COVID-19. On the study more broadly: PBMCs, B-cell-depleted T cells, or T cells were the source of the cDNA or gDNA that made up the material.

As processed by the authors: Amplified reference gene primers provided the basis for estimating nucleated cell counts. Repertoires were generated with immunoSEQ multiplex PCR, while TCRdb's copy carries only in-frame clones and drops some. Clone size and V and J calls were adopted from that table, with D and trimming inferred from the DNA. The table records 310,000 or so clones, about nine tenths of them present only once. CDR3 length: 13 residues. Germline CDR1 SEHNR, CDR2 FQNEAQ (reference sequence). Trimming removed 7 bases at V and 4 bases at J, with 12 bases between. This rearrangement joins TRBV7-9 to TRBJ2-3; unclear D gene. This TCR came from a man younger than 40 with COVID-19, enrolled during active disease. The sequenced sample consisted of peripheral blood. The CDR3 region has the DNA TGTGCCAGCAAGTCTAGTTTCTCAGATACGCAGTATTTT. It encodes CASKSSFSDTQYF.